One sample yielded the 13 T cell receptor beta chains listed below, sequenced in a study of blood T cells in healthy people across ages. Combining a sample-barcoded 5' primer with a J-beta primer mix, a second PCR ran for roughly 6 to 12 cycles. TCRdb re-called the 5' RACE reads through MiXCR, storing one row per CDR3 protein. The sample lists roughly 800,000 distinct CDR3 sequences, roughly 60% occurring once. The sequencing input was blood. The receptor source for this set is a man aged 30 to 45 in good health.

The chain combines TRBV20-1 with TRBJ1-2; D is uncertain. V was trimmed by 5 bases and J by 3 bases, leaving 13 bases between them. CDR1 and CDR2 (germline): DFQATT, SNEGSKA (reference sequence). The CDR3 is made up of 13 amino acids. In DNA form, the CDR3 reads TGCAGTGCTCGAGGAGATGTGGACTATGGCTACACCTTC. Encoded protein: CSARGDVDYGYTF.

This clonotype was observed a few times. This rearrangement joins TRBV27 to TRBJ2-1; 11 bases agree with TRBD2. Per the germline V gene, CDR1 is MNHEY and CDR2 is SMNVEV (reference sequence). Trimming cost V 5 bases and J 8 bases; bases outside gene matches: 11. The CDR3 sequence is 16 residues long. DNA of the CDR3: TGTGCCAGCAGTCCCATTAGCGGGAGGGCCCGTTATGAGCAGTTCTTC. As protein: CASSPISGRARYEQFF.

This clonotype was detected a few times. The chain is built from TRBV7-4 and TRBJ1-2; no reliable D call. Germline CDR1 SGHVT, CDR2 SQSDAQ. The CDR3 contains 11 residues. V lost 1 base, J lost 9 bases, and 6 bases lay in between. The CDR3, as DNA: TGTGCCAGCAGCTTAGGGTTCTGCTACACCTTC. It yields the protein CASSLGFCYTF.

This clonotype was observed a handful of times. This sequence joins TRBV20-1 and TRBJ1-2; D gene ambiguous. Trimming stripped 6 bases from V and 1 base from J, with 12 bases between. This CDR3 has 13 amino acids. The germline V gene has CDR1 DFQATT and CDR2 SNEGSKA (reference sequence). CDR3 coding DNA: TGCAGTGCCGTTTCGGGGATTAACTATGGCTACACCTTC. It codes for CSAVSGINYGYTF.

This clonotype was counted a few times. The chain recombines TRBV29-1 with TRBJ1-2; TRBD1 might be the D (5 bases). The CDR3 loop spans 15 amino acids. From germline, CDR1 is SQVTM and CDR2 ANQGSEA. Deletions cut 4 bases from V and 7 bases from J, with 22 bases between. This chain's CDR3 is CSVVVAPGLTTGYTF. CDR3 coding DNA: TGCAGCGTTGTCGTGGCGCCGGGACTAACGACTGGCTACACCTTC.

There are a few counts of this clonotype. V usage is TRBV27 and J usage is TRBJ1-2; D is perhaps TRBD1 (5 bases). The CDR3 has 14 residues. Germline CDR1 and CDR2: MNHEY and SMNVEV (reference sequence). Trimming stripped 4 bases from V and 4 bases from J, with 13 bases between. In DNA form, the CDR3 reads TGTGCCAGCAGTTCCCAGGGAGACCCCTATGGCTACACCTTC. This encodes CASSSQGDPYGYTF.

The rearrangement links TRBV6-2 or TRBV6-3 to TRBJ2-4; 8 positions agree with TRBD2. The J call may be incorrect, as the DNA end agrees better with TRBJ2-7. Germline CDR1 is MNHEY and CDR2 is SVGEGT. This CDR3 spans 15 amino acids. In DNA, the CDR3 is TGTGCCAGCCTAGAGCGACTAGCGATGGCCTACGAGCAGTACTTC. The encoded protein is CASLERLAMAYEQYF.

This clonotype was counted a few times. The chain is built from TRBV12-3 or TRBV12-4 and TRBJ2-3; D could derive from TRBD1 or TRBD2 (6 bases each). The germline V and J ends were trimmed by 4 bases and 4 bases, with 18 bases remaining between them. There are 16 residues in the CDR3. In DNA, the CDR3 is TGTGCCAGCAGTTACAGGGTGGAGGGCCTGGCAGATACGCAGTATTTT. This sequence encodes CASSYRVEGLADTQYF.

This clonotype was counted only a few times. J is TRBJ1-5 and V is TRBV3-1; D uncertain. CDR1 LGHDT and CDR2 YNNKEL come from the germline V gene (reference sequence). The CDR3 runs 13 residues. Trimming removed 2 bases at V and 2 bases at J, with 4 bases between. The CDR3 sequence: CASSQSRNQPQHF. The CDR3 region has the DNA TGTGCCAGCAGCCAATCTCGCAATCAGCCCCAGCATTTT.

Regarding this clonotype: One end of the junction is discordant with germline, which a read error may explain. The chain couples TRBV29-1 to TRBJ2-7; D gene uncertain. This CDR3 has 13 residues. From germline, CDR1 is SQVTM and CDR2 ANQGSEA. CDR3 DNA sequence: TGCAGCGTTATGTCCGGTGCAGCCTACGAGGAGTACTTC. Its translation is CSVMSGAAYEEYF.

V usage is TRBV25-1 and J usage is TRBJ1-1; D unresolved. Between the trimmed V and J ends, which lost 3 bases and 4 bases, there was a span of 15 bases. The length of the CDR3 is 15 residues. Germline CDR1 is MGHDK and CDR2 is SYGVNS. CDR3 nucleotides: TGTGCCAGCAGTGATCCGAATGAGGGCAGCACTGAAGCTTTCTTT. Its translation is CASSDPNEGSTEAFF.

This clonotype came up a few times. V gene TRBV6-6 combines with J gene TRBJ2-3, with 8 bases aligning to TRBD2. Germline V gene data show CDR1 as MNHNY and CDR2 as SVGAGI (reference sequence). Trimming removed 6 bases from V and 2 bases from J; junction bases left unmatched: 4. There are 14 residues in the CDR3. CDR3 in amino acids: CASRTSGHTDTQYF. The DNA for the CDR3 is TGTGCCAGCAGAACTAGCGGACACACAGATACGCAGTATTTT.

V is TRBV3-1 and J is TRBJ1-1, with a weak D call TRBD1 (5 bases). The CDR3 has 12 residues. Trimming stripped 5 bases from V and 9 bases from J, with 13 bases between. Germline loops: CDR1 LGHDT, CDR2 YNNKEL (reference sequence). CDR3 region: CASSSPGRQAFF. Written as DNA, the CDR3 is TGTGCCAGCAGCTCCCCGGGGCGGCAAGCTTTCTTT.